The clone carrying this T cell receptor (beta chain) was seen ten or more times. Via MiXCR, TCRdb re-called the 5' RACE reads, giving one row per CDR3 protein. The sample shows hundreds of thousands of distinct CDR3 sequences, 13% of them seen only once. The data were obtained in a study of T cells after yellow fever vaccination. V lost 6 bases to trimming and J lost 1 base, with 9 bases between them. Germline V gives CDR1 SGHTA, CDR2 FQGNSA. The CDR3 covers 13 residues. This TCR derives from a man aged 30 to 39 who received the YFV17D yellow fever vaccine. The chain carries TRBV7-2 and TRBJ2-5, with D possibly matching TRBD2 (6 bases). This sample comprised PBMCs, obtained on the day of the yellow fever booster vaccination. CDR3: CASSSSAQETQYF. The CDR3 DNA is TGTGCCAGCAGTTCTAGCGCCCAAGAGACCCAGTACTTC.